This passage covers 3 T cell receptor beta chains from one sample sequenced in a study of human T cells and chemical hapten exposure. The time point was: pre-sensitization, week 0. The sample's treatment: therapeutic diphenylcyclopropenone sensitization with weekly scalp DPC. TCRdb used MiXCR to reprocess the RACE reads, holding one entry per CDR3 protein. The data hold about 350,000 distinct CDR3 sequences, with over 5% observed a single time. Sequencing used whole blood, obtained in connection with sensitization to the hapten diphenylcyclopropenone (DPC). The receptors shown here come from a woman under 30 with alopecia areata. Some clones in this sample may be carry-over from other donors' samples.

This clonotype has ten or more counts. The rearrangement links TRBV20-1 to TRBJ1-5; TRBD1 matches at 10 bases. This CDR3 is 17 amino acids long. Germline lookup yields CDR1 DFQATT and CDR2 SNEGSKA (reference sequence). J gave up 0 bases and V 5 bases, and 10 bases lay outside the gene matches. The CDR3: CSAGTRQGANSNQPQHF. The CDR3 nucleotides read TGCAGTGCTGGCACGCGACAGGGGGCAAATAGCAATCAGCCCCAGCATTTT.

This clonotype was counted a few times. The J gene is TRBJ2-1, the V gene TRBV5-8; 7 bases agree with TRBD1. The CDR3 length is 13 residues. The ends lost 7 bases at V and 6 bases at J; junction bases unmatched: 7. Germline V gene lookup returns CDR1 SGHTS and CDR2 YDEGEE. The CDR3: CASAKDRANEQFF. As DNA, the CDR3 is TGTGCCAGCGCCAAAGACAGGGCCAATGAGCAGTTCTTC.

This clonotype occurred many times. The V call is TRBV9, the J call TRBJ2-7, with D perhaps TRBD1 or TRBD2 (8 bases each). This CDR3 is 16 amino acids long. CDR1 SGDLS and CDR2 YYNGEE come from the germline V gene. Trimming took 4 bases from V and 7 from J, leaving 24 bases between them. The CDR3 nucleotides read TGTGCCAGCAGCTCCCGGGGGGGGCAGGGGGCAGAAGAGCAGTACTTC. It codes for CASSSRGGQGAEEQYF.